A selection of T cell receptor beta chains follows, all from one sample in a study of tumor-infiltrating lymphocytes in localized non-small cell lung cancer. Assay used: immunoSEQ multiplex PCR; TCRdb lists only in-frame clones, some missing. The sample lists about 9,800 clones, under 85% occurring once. Sequences were obtained from lung tumor tissue. These receptors came from a human donor with non-small cell lung cancer. CDR3s include the opening cysteine and the closing phenylalanine or tryptophan.

len: 13
j_gene: TRBJ2-3
v_gene: TRBV6-5
CDR3aa: CASSKWSTDTQYF

len: 15
j_gene: TRBJ2-3
v_gene: TRBV5-1
CDR3aa: CASSDGGISTDTQYF

len: 14
j_gene: TRBJ1-1
v_gene: TRBV11-1
CDR3aa: CASSFATENTEAFF

len: 15
j_gene: TRBJ2-1
v_gene: TRBV6-5
CDR3aa: CASSPPAGSYNEQFF

len: 13
j_gene: TRBJ2-5
v_gene: TRBV9
CDR3aa: CASSAAGGETQYF

len: 15
j_gene: TRBJ2-5
v_gene: TRBV10-2
CDR3aa: CASSESKLAGETQYF

len: 13
j_gene: TRBJ1-2
v_gene: TRBV6-5
CDR3aa: CASTENRDYGYTF

len: 13
j_gene: TRBJ1-1
v_gene: TRBV7-9
CDR3aa: CASSLEGGTEAFF

len: 14
j_gene: TRBJ1-6
v_gene: TRBV5-1
CDR3aa: CASKVGEYNSPLHF

len: 13
j_gene: TRBJ1-1
v_gene: TRBV6-6
CDR3aa: CASTRGVGTEAFF

len: 15
j_gene: TRBJ2-7
v_gene: TRBV2
CDR3aa: CASRESGTPSYEQYF

len: 13
j_gene: TRBJ1-2
v_gene: TRBV5-5
CDR3aa: CASSSDLNYGYTF

len: 11
j_gene: TRBJ2-5
v_gene: TRBV20-1
CDR3aa: CSAGTEETQYF

len: 12
j_gene: TRBJ2-7
v_gene: TRBV27
CDR3aa: CASSGDYYEQYF

len: 13
j_gene: TRBJ1-2
v_gene: TRBV6-5
CDR3aa: CASTYGQGYGYTF

len: 16
j_gene: TRBJ2-2
v_gene: TRBV6-1
CDR3aa: CASSEGSGGRPGELFF

len: 13
j_gene: TRBJ1-1
v_gene: TRBV6-1
CDR3aa: CASIAGITREAFF

len: 16
j_gene: TRBJ2-3
v_gene: TRBV30
CDR3aa: CAWSAGTSQSTDTQYF

len: 14
j_gene: TRBJ2-2
v_gene: TRBV7-9
CDR3aa: CASSRQGYTGELFF

len: 14
j_gene: TRBJ1-4
v_gene: TRBV10-3
CDR3aa: CASKGTGAVEKLFF

len: 12
j_gene: TRBJ2-2
v_gene: TRBV6-5
CDR3aa: CASSYYSGELFF

len: 13
j_gene: TRBJ1-1
v_gene: TRBV18
CDR3aa: CASSPTGTGEAFF

len: 13
j_gene: TRBJ1-2
v_gene: TRBV6-1
CDR3aa: CASSEEANYGYTF

len: 13
j_gene: TRBJ1-4
v_gene: TRBV2
CDR3aa: CASSEGRREKLFF

len: 13
j_gene: TRBJ1-2
v_gene: TRBV29-1
CDR3aa: CSSARDRGDGYTF

len: 15
j_gene: TRBJ2-3
v_gene: TRBV29-1
CDR3aa: CSVGGGRTFTDTQYF

len: 13
j_gene: TRBJ1-1
v_gene: TRBV18
CDR3aa: CASSPQGNTEAFF

len: 15
j_gene: TRBJ1-5
v_gene: TRBV4-1
CDR3aa: CASSPGTVPNQPQHF

len: 17
j_gene: TRBJ2-5
v_gene: TRBV29-1
CDR3aa: CSVEDLGKGGSQETQYF

len: 11
j_gene: TRBJ2-1
v_gene: TRBV7-8
CDR3aa: CASSLETEQFF

len: 13
j_gene: TRBJ2-7
v_gene: TRBV7-2
CDR3aa: CASSPRQGAVQYF

len: 16
j_gene: TRBJ1-2
v_gene: TRBV7-9
CDR3aa: CASGNTGGAGNYGYTF

len: 13
j_gene: TRBJ2-3
v_gene: TRBV29-1
CDR3aa: CSVEDQDTDTQYF

len: 13
j_gene: TRBJ1-2
v_gene: TRBV27
CDR3aa: CASYILANYGYTF

len: 14
j_gene: TRBJ1-4
v_gene: TRBV2
CDR3aa: CASSVPGGNEKLFF

len: 16
j_gene: TRBJ2-3
v_gene: TRBV6-6
CDR3aa: CASRPTGQRSSDTQYF

len: 11
j_gene: TRBJ2-7
v_gene: TRBV6-1
CDR3aa: CASSRAYEQYF

len: 13
j_gene: TRBJ1-2
v_gene: TRBV5-6
CDR3aa: CASRLGLGRGYTF

len: 14
j_gene: TRBJ1-6
v_gene: TRBV6-1
CDR3aa: CASLPTGGGSPLHF

len: 14
j_gene: TRBJ2-7
v_gene: TRBV10-3
CDR3aa: CAISESNAYSEQYF

len: 13
j_gene: TRBJ2-5
v_gene: TRBV6-1
CDR3aa: CASSGVVVETQYF

len: 15
j_gene: TRBJ1-1
v_gene: TRBV27
CDR3aa: CASSLFSQGAQGAFF

len: 14
j_gene: TRBJ2-7
v_gene: TRBV5-6
CDR3aa: CASSPGTGPTGTYF

len: 14
j_gene: TRBJ1-5
v_gene: TRBV18
CDR3aa: CASSPDRQAQPQHF